Following are 3 T cell receptor beta chains from one sample sequenced in a study of cytomegalovirus exposure and HLA in healthy donors. The PCR contained 60 Vbeta and 13 Jbeta primers. Method: immunoSEQ multiplex PCR; TCRdb's copy keeps in-frame clones and lacks some. The data show approximately 97,000 clones, about 62% seen once. The sequenced material came from PBMCs. These receptors all stem from a human donor in good health.

This chain links TRBV30 with TRBJ1-5, with D possibly being TRBD1 (6 bases). The CDR3 has 11 amino acids. The germline CDR1 and CDR2 sequences are GTSNPN and SVGIG (reference sequence). V was clipped by 6 bases and J by 12 bases, with 15 bases between them. In DNA, the CDR3 is TGTGCCTGTGGGACATCTGGTCTCCAGCATTTT. Its translation: CACGTSGLQHF.

The chain recombines TRBV6-1 with TRBJ1-1; 8 nucleotides align to TRBD1. Looked up from germline, CDR1 is MNHNS and CDR2 is SASEGT. The V segment lost 6 bases and the J segment 1 base; nucleotides outside the gene matches: 7. This CDR3 comprises 15 residues. For the CDR3, the DNA is TGTGCCAGCAGAGGACAGGGAGGTGAGAACACTGAAGCTTTCTTT. Protein: CASRGQGGENTEAFF.

The rearrangement uses TRBV6-6 and TRBJ1-3; D is perhaps TRBD1 (5 bases). V lost 7 bases to trimming and J lost 0 bases, with 10 bases between them. The CDR3 covers 14 residues. Looked up from germline, CDR1 is MNHNY and CDR2 is SVGAGI (reference sequence). The CDR3 DNA is TGTGCCAGCAACCGGGGGGGCTCTGGAAACACCATATATTTT. Translated, it gives CASNRGGSGNTIYF.